These 27 T cell receptor beta chains share one sample of origin, sequenced in a study of PD-L1 blockade in urothelial cancer. Libraries were prepared by immunoSEQ multiplex PCR; TCRdb keeps only in-frame clonotypes and omits some of them. The data contain 50,000 to 65,000 clones, 84% of them singletons. This specimen consisted of PBMCs, obtained around atezolizumab (anti-PD-L1) treatment. These receptors originate from a man aged 35-49 years with urothelial cancer.

The chain has TRBV11-2 and TRBJ2-1; 9 bases are shared with TRBD1. V was clipped by 1 base and J by 3 bases; unmatched bases: 7. Germline V gene data show CDR1 as SGHAT and CDR2 as FQNNGV. CDR3 length: 17 amino acids. The CDR3 nucleotides read TGTGCCAGCAGCTTAGCTGACAGGGGGAATCACTACAATGAGCAGTTCTTC. It yields the protein CASSLADRGNHYNEQFF.

The gene calls are TRBV27 and TRBJ2-7, with TRBD2 identical over 7 bases. Germline-derived CDR1 and CDR2 are MNHEY and SMNVEV (reference sequence). The CDR3 has 15 amino acids. V dropped 6 bases and J dropped 5; count of bases not matched to a gene: 13. CDR3 residues: CASSGGLGGRNEQYF. The CDR3 bases are TGTGCCAGCAGCGGAGGACTAGGAGGAAGAAACGAGCAGTACTTC.

The chain links TRBV19 to TRBJ1-1; D not certain. The V end lost 4 bases, the J end lost 6 bases, and 9 bases lay between the germline ends. In germline, CDR1 is LNHDA, CDR2 SQIVND (reference sequence). There are 12 residues in the CDR3. This CDR3 reads CASSTGFPEAFF. The DNA of the CDR3 is TGTGCCAGTAGTACGGGTTTCCCTGAAGCTTTCTTT.

V usage is TRBV19 and J usage is TRBJ2-2, with 8 nucleotides matching TRBD1. V shed 4 bases and J 4 bases; nucleotides not matched to a gene: 8. The CDR3 length is 16 residues. Germline V lookup: CDR1 LNHDA, CDR2 SQIVND (reference sequence). DNA of the CDR3: TGTGCCAGTAGTACCCTAACAGGGGGAGGCACCGGGGAGCTGTTTTTT. The encoded protein is CASSTLTGGGTGELFF.

The gene calls are TRBV6-8 and TRBJ2-1; 8 bases are a match to TRBD2. The CDR3 runs to 16 residues. Germline trimming cut 4 bases from V and 3 bases from J; bases unmatched to any gene: 8. Germline-derived CDR1 and CDR2 are MNHGY and SAAAGT. Here the CDR3 reads CASSFRTSGDYNEQFF. The CDR3 nucleotides are TGTGCCAGCAGTTTCCGTACTAGCGGAGACTACAATGAGCAGTTCTTC.

This clone was detected once. The V gene is TRBV18, the J gene TRBJ1-2, with a possible D match to TRBD1 (6 bases). The CDR3 is 15 amino acids. Trimming shortened V by 2 bases and J by 1 base, and 11 bases separated the two germline ends. In germline, CDR1 is KGHSH, CDR2 LQKENI. The DNA of the CDR3 is TGTGCCAGCTCACCAATAAAGGGGGTTAACTATGGCTACACCTTC. It specifies CASSPIKGVNYGYTF.

This sequence joins TRBV28 and TRBJ2-2; D remains unclear. Germline-derived CDR1 and CDR2 are MDHEN and SYDVKM. Trimming shortened V by 8 bases and J by 6 bases, and 19 bases separated the two germline ends. The CDR3 has 15 amino acids. The CDR3 coding sequence is TGTGCCAGCCGAACCCCAACCGGCGGCGCCGGGGAGCTGTTTTTT. The encoded protein is CASRTPTGGAGELFF.

This clone was seen just once. The gene calls are TRBV5-6 and TRBJ2-7; unclear D gene. The CDR3 consists of 17 residues. CDR1 SGHDT and CDR2 YYEEEE come from the germline V gene. V was trimmed by 4 bases and J by 0 bases, leaving 20 bases between them. CDR3 region: CASSLSGSELLSYEQYF. CDR3 nucleotides: TGTGCCAGCAGCCTGTCGGGTAGTGAGCTCCTCTCCTACGAGCAGTACTTC. The whole variable domain, filled in from reference TRBV5-6 and TRBJ2-7, reads DAGVTQSPTHLIKTRGQQVTLRCSPKSGHDTVSWYQQALGQGPQFIFQYYEEEERQRGNFPDRFSGHQFPNYSSELNVNALLLGDSALYLCASSLSGSELLSYEQYFGPGTRLTVT.

This rearrangement joins TRBV7-3 to TRBJ2-7; D is perhaps TRBD2 (6 bases). With 4 bases removed from V and 3 bases from J, the gap between germline ends came to 19 bases. There are 16 residues in the CDR3. Germline CDR1 SGHTA, CDR2 FQGTGA. The CDR3 sequence is CASSSMRLEGGYEQYF. DNA for the CDR3: TGTGCCAGCAGCTCCATGAGACTAGAGGGTGGCTACGAGCAGTACTTC.

The rearrangement joins TRBV5-5 to TRBJ1-1; no definite D call. The germline V gene encodes CDR1 SGHKS and CDR2 YYEKEE (reference sequence). CDR3 size: 13 residues. Trimming cost V 2 bases and J 1 base, with 6 bases left between them. CDR3 loop: CASSFLRNTEAFF. The DNA for the CDR3 is TGTGCCAGCAGCTTCCTCAGGAACACTGAAGCTTTCTTT.

The chain combines TRBV7-9 with TRBJ1-1; perhaps TRBD1 as D (6 bases). V was trimmed by 5 bases and J by 2 bases, leaving 12 bases between them. The CDR3 length is 14 residues. Per germline, CDR1 SEHNR and CDR2 FQNEAQ (reference sequence). Here the CDR3 DNA reads TGTGCCAGCAGCCAGGACAGACTAAACACTGAAGCTTTCTTT. Amino acids: CASSQDRLNTEAFF.

V is TRBV25-1 and J is TRBJ1-5; 7 nucleotides align to TRBD1. Germline V gene sequence: CDR1 MGHDK, CDR2 SYGVNS. Trimming cost V 3 bases and J 7 bases; bases outside gene matches: 0. This CDR3 contains 12 residues. The CDR3: CASSDRGQPQHF. CDR3 in DNA: TGTGCCAGCAGTGACAGGGGGCAGCCCCAGCATTTT.

J is TRBJ1-1 and V is TRBV5-6, with 8 bases that match TRBD1. The V gene end was trimmed by 4 bases and the J gene end by 4 bases; junction bases not matched to a gene: 3. Germline V gene lookup returns CDR1 SGHDT and CDR2 YYEEEE. This CDR3 spans 13 amino acids. CDR3 sequence (DNA): TGTGCCAGCAGCCTCGACAGGGGCACTGAAGCTTTCTTT. This codes for CASSLDRGTEAFF.

This clone was observed a single time. The V and J genes are TRBV15 and TRBJ2-1, with D possibly being TRBD1 (5 bases). V dropped 0 bases and J dropped 8 bases, with 11 bases sitting between them. Germline V CDR1 and CDR2: LNHNV, YYDKDF (reference sequence). The CDR3 contains 14 residues. The CDR3 here is CATSRDGPRDEQFF. The CDR3 nucleotides are TGTGCCACCAGCAGAGATGGCCCCAGGGATGAGCAGTTCTTC.

The chain combines TRBV2 with TRBJ2-2; 9 nucleotides agree with TRBD2. CDR1 and CDR2 (germline): SNHLY, FYNNEI. Trimming at V came to 5 bases and at J to 4 bases, leaving 8 bases not matched to a gene. This CDR3 comprises 16 residues. The CDR3 here is CASSWFSGSPTGELFF. The DNA for the CDR3 is TGTGCCAGCAGTTGGTTTAGCGGGAGCCCCACCGGGGAGCTGTTTTTT.

The rearrangement links TRBV28 to TRBJ1-2; D unclear. The CDR3 covers 15 residues. Trimming left V 6 bases short and J 2 bases short, with 16 bases between. CDR1 MDHEN and CDR2 SYDVKM come from the germline V gene. CDR3: CASREGGSKNYGYTF. Written as DNA, the CDR3 is TGTGCCAGCAGAGAGGGAGGCAGCAAGAACTATGGCTACACCTTC.

This chain uses TRBV27 with TRBJ2-3; 7 bases line up with TRBD2. Germline V CDR1 and CDR2: MNHEY, SMNVEV (reference sequence). The CDR3 is 15 amino acids. The ends lost 3 bases at V and 5 bases at J; junction bases unmatched: 8. The CDR3 sequence is CASSLLGRAGDTQYF. The CDR3 region has the DNA TGTGCCAGCAGTTTGTTAGGGAGGGCGGGAGATACGCAGTATTTT.

This clone was seen a handful of times. This chain joins TRBV6-6 and TRBJ2-7, with D possibly matching TRBD2 (6 bases). This CDR3 is 13 amino acids long. CDR1 MNHNY and CDR2 SVGAGI come from the germline V gene (reference sequence). Trimming cost V 4 bases and J 2 bases, with 9 bases left between them. The CDR3 protein is CASSLGTPYEQYF. The DNA for the CDR3 is TGTGCCAGCAGTTTGGGGACTCCCTACGAGCAGTACTTC.

The chain joins TRBV6-1 to TRBJ2-7; 9 positions match TRBD2. Per germline, CDR1 MNHNS and CDR2 SASEGT. The CDR3 contains 13 residues. Trimming at V came to 10 bases and at J to 2 bases, leaving 6 bases not matched to a gene. CDR3 DNA: TGTGCCACGGACCGGACTAGCGCCTACGAGCAGTACTTC. Encoded protein: CATDRTSAYEQYF.

This clone was seen more than once but under ten times. The gene calls are TRBV10-3 and TRBJ1-1; tentatively, D is TRBD1 (6 bases). The CDR3 runs 13 residues. The V gene lost 3 bases and the J gene lost 6 bases, with 11 bases spanning the gap. Germline V gives CDR1 ENHRY, CDR2 SYGVKD. Here the CDR3 reads CAISEPGVAEAFF. CDR3 nucleotide sequence: TGTGCCATCAGTGAACCAGGGGTAGCTGAAGCTTTCTTT.

The chain joins TRBV7-9 to TRBJ2-7; TRBD2 matches 11 bases. This CDR3 is built from 18 residues. Germline CDR1 SEHNR, CDR2 FQNEAQ (reference sequence). Unmatched junction bases numbered 12, after V lost 2 bases and J lost 3 bases. CDR3 amino acids: CASSLKPSTSGGFYEQYF. CDR3 nucleotides: TGTGCCAGCAGCTTAAAGCCCTCTACTAGCGGGGGTTTCTACGAGCAGTACTTC.

This clone was found a few times. The rearrangement joins TRBV7-6 to TRBJ2-2, with 7 bases lining up with TRBD2. The length of the CDR3 is 17 residues. The junction had 10 bases not matched to a gene; V was cut back by 0 bases and J by 6 bases. Per the germline V gene, CDR1 is SGHVS and CDR2 is FNYEAQ. CDR3 amino acids: CASSLAFGGRNAGELFF. For the CDR3, the DNA is TGTGCCAGCAGCTTAGCGTTCGGCGGGAGAAACGCCGGGGAGCTGTTTTTT.

Here the CDR3 reads CASSFRDRGYEQYF. In nucleotides, the CDR3 is TGTGCCAGCAGCTTTCGGGACAGGGGTTACGAGCAGTACTTC. The gene calls are TRBV7-9 and TRBJ2-7, with 10 bases that match TRBD1. The germline gives CDR1 SEHNR, CDR2 FQNEAQ (reference sequence). Losses at the gene ends were 3 bases for V and 4 bases for J; bases not matched to a gene: 3. The CDR3 length is 14 residues. The whole variable domain, filled in from reference TRBV7-9 and TRBJ2-7, reads DTGVSQNPRHKITKRGQNVTFRCDPISEHNRLYWYRQTLGQGPEFLTYFQNEAQLEKSRLLSDRFSAERPKGSFSTLEIQRTEQGDSAMYLCASSFRDRGYEQYFGPGTRLTVT.

V is TRBV7-2 and J is TRBJ2-2, with a weak D call TRBD2 (5 bases). Germline CDR1 is SGHTA and CDR2 is FQGNSA. V dropped 6 bases and J dropped 5 bases, with 25 bases sitting between them. This CDR3 region has 18 residues. CDR3 region: CASSSPSRALARTGELFF. CDR3 nucleotides: TGTGCCAGCAGTTCACCTTCGAGGGCCTTAGCACGTACCGGGGAGCTGTTTTTT.

V usage is TRBV6-6 and J usage is TRBJ1-1; TRBD1 agrees at 10 bases. Germline V CDR1 and CDR2: MNHNY, SVGAGI (reference sequence). The CDR3 spans 14 residues. V lost 8 bases, J lost 7 bases, and 10 bases stayed unmatched. The CDR3 nucleotides are TGTGCCAGCCGACGACAGGGGGCTAAGGATGAAGCTTTCTTT. Amino acid sequence: CASRRQGAKDEAFF.

CDR3 DNA: TGTGCCAGCAGCCTGACAGGGGGTAACGAGCAGTACTTC. Amino acids: CASSLTGGNEQYF. This chain uses TRBV28 with TRBJ2-7; 9 bases are a match to TRBD1. Germline V lookup: CDR1 MDHEN, CDR2 SYDVKM. The CDR3 runs to 13 residues. V was clipped by 6 bases and J by 5 bases; unmatched bases: 5.

The chain joins TRBV7-6 to TRBJ2-1, with 10 nucleotides matching TRBD2. Trimming at V came to 0 bases and at J to 0 bases, leaving 8 bases not matched to a gene. CDR1 is SGHVS, CDR2 FNYEAQ, per germline. This CDR3 spans 19 amino acids. Written as DNA, the CDR3 is TGTGCCAGCAGCTTAGCGCTCACTAGCGGGACGAGCTCCTACAATGAGCAGTTCTTC. Translated: CASSLALTSGTSSYNEQFF. The full variable domain, with the rest looked up from reference TRBV7-6 and TRBJ2-1, is GAGVSQSPRYKVTKRGQDVALRCDPISGHVSLYWYRQALGQGPEFLTYFNYEAQQDKSGLPNDRFSAERPEGSISTLTIQRTEQRDSAMYRCASSLALTSGTSSYNEQFFGPGTRLTVL.